The 12 T cell receptor beta chains reported below all come from one sample, sequenced in a study of cytomegalovirus exposure and HLA in healthy donors. The PCR employed 60 Vbeta primers together with 13 Jbeta primers. The data were produced by immunoSEQ multiplex PCR, yet TCRdb's version contains in-frame clones alone and is incomplete. The sample records under 150,000 clones, about 69% being singletons. Sequences were obtained from PBMCs. These receptors all stem from a woman aged 18-35 years in good health and CMV-seronegative.

Notes on this clone: At one of its ends the junction is not consistent with the germline gene, which may arise from a read error. This sequence joins TRBV7-7 and TRBJ2-5, with 14 bases that match TRBD2. Per the germline V gene, CDR1 is SSHAT and CDR2 is FNYEAQ (reference sequence). The CDR3 contains 18 residues. The CDR3, as DNA: TGTGCTAGCAGCCCGGGACTAGCGGGGGCCCTTGGACAAGAGACCCAGTACTTC. Its protein is CASSPGLAGALGQETQYF.

The chain links TRBV19 to TRBJ1-5; D call uncertain. V was clipped by 1 base and J by 4 bases, with 8 bases between them. Looked up from germline, CDR1 is LNHDA and CDR2 is SQIVND (reference sequence). CDR3 size: 14 residues. CDR3 nucleotides: TGTGCCAGTAGTATAGGGCAGCGGAATCAGCCCCAGCATTTT. As protein: CASSIGQRNQPQHF.

This rearrangement joins TRBV7-8 to TRBJ1-3; D unresolved. This CDR3 spans 15 amino acids. V shed 3 bases and J shed 4 bases, with 13 bases lying between them. Per the germline V gene, CDR1 is SGHVS and CDR2 is FQNEAQ. In nucleotides, the CDR3 is TGTGCCAGCAGCTTGCTATCTCTGTCGGGAAACACCATATATTTT. Amino acids: CASSLLSLSGNTIYF. Looking up the rest from reference TRBV7-8 and TRBJ1-3 gives the full variable domain: GAGVSQSPRYKVAKRGQDVALRCDPISGHVSLFWYQQALGQGPEFLTYFQNEAQLDKSGLPSDRFFAERPEGSVSTLKIQRTQQEDSAVYLCASSLLSLSGNTIYFGEGSWLTVV.

V usage is TRBV27 and J usage is TRBJ1-5, with a tentative D call TRBD1 (5 bases). The CDR3 consists of 15 residues. The V end was cut by 3 bases, the J end by 0 bases, with 9 bases between. Germline CDR1 is MNHEY and CDR2 is SMNVEV (reference sequence). The CDR3 DNA reads TGTGCCAGCAGTTTCCAGGGCCATAGCAATCAGCCCCAGCATTTT. Protein product: CASSFQGHSNQPQHF.

This chain uses TRBV2 with TRBJ1-1; 8 bases line up with TRBD1. V lost 7 bases to trimming and J lost 5 bases; unmatched junction nucleotides: 12. From germline, CDR1 is SNHLY and CDR2 FYNNEI. The CDR3 is 15 residues long. The CDR3 nucleotides read TGTGCCAGCAATCGCTTGGCAGGGGGCGCAACTGAAGCTTTCTTT. Translation gives CASNRLAGGATEAFF.

This chain joins TRBV29-1 and TRBJ1-1; D possibly corresponds to TRBD1 (6 bases). The V end was cut by 5 bases, the J end by 2 bases, with 9 bases between. The CDR3 totals 12 residues. Germline values: CDR1 SQVTM, CDR2 ANQGSEA. For the CDR3, the DNA is TGCAGCGTTAGGACAGACAACACTGAAGCTTTCTTT. This sequence encodes CSVRTDNTEAFF.

The J gene is TRBJ1-1, the V gene TRBV11-2; 7 nucleotides agree with TRBD1. This CDR3 contains 16 residues. Germline loops: CDR1 SGHAT, CDR2 FQNNGV. V lost 3 bases, J lost 0 bases, and 7 bases stayed unmatched. The DNA of the CDR3 is TGTGCCAGCAGCTTCCAGGGGGGACAAATGAACACTGAAGCTTTCTTT. Encoded protein: CASSFQGGQMNTEAFF.

V is TRBV19 and J is TRBJ1-3; D gene uncertain. Germline CDR1 is LNHDA and CDR2 is SQIVND (reference sequence). V was pared by 3 bases and J by 2 bases, with 8 bases between. The CDR3 contains 14 residues. The CDR3 DNA reads TGTGCCAGTAGTATGCGGGTTCCTGGAAACACCATATATTTT. Amino acid sequence: CASSMRVPGNTIYF.

Within the sample, this clone is medium-sized. The chain links TRBV28 to TRBJ2-3, with a tentative D call TRBD2 (5 bases). The CDR3 length is 16 residues. Trimming cost V 5 bases and J 0 bases, with 15 bases left between them. Germline V lookup: CDR1 MDHEN, CDR2 SYDVKM. The CDR3 DNA reads as TGTGCCAGCAGTCTCGAGGGAATAACTAGCACAGATACGCAGTATTTT. Translating it yields CASSLEGITSTDTQYF.

V gene TRBV19 combines with J gene TRBJ2-5, with TRBD1 as a possible D gene (6 bases). Trimming left V 3 bases short and J 7 bases short, with 15 bases between. Germline lookup yields CDR1 LNHDA and CDR2 SQIVND (reference sequence). The CDR3 loop spans 14 amino acids. This CDR3 is CASSIETGVGTQYF. The DNA of the CDR3 is TGTGCCAGTAGTATCGAGACAGGAGTGGGGACCCAGTACTTC.

J is TRBJ1-1 and V is TRBV18; D remains unclear. CDR3 length: 16 residues. Germline loops: CDR1 KGHSH, CDR2 LQKENI. The V and J ends lost 2 bases and 0 bases respectively, with 13 bases between them. Here the CDR3 DNA reads TGTGCCAGCTCACCAGGAGCCTGGCAGATGAACACTGAAGCTTTCTTT. It specifies CASSPGAWQMNTEAFF.

V gene TRBV10-3 combines with J gene TRBJ1-4; D might be TRBD1 (5 bases). The CDR3 runs to 14 residues. Looked up from germline, CDR1 is ENHRY and CDR2 is SYGVKD. Trimming took 5 bases from V and 4 from J, leaving 11 bases between them. The CDR3 region has the DNA TGTGCCATCAGTAATCTGCAGGGTAATGAAAAACTGTTTTTT. Amino acid sequence: CAISNLQGNEKLFF.